This T cell receptor (beta chain) was captured by sequencing in a study of blood T cells in healthy people across ages. Germline CDR1 is SQVTM and CDR2 is ANQGSEA. V shed 3 bases, J shed 5 bases, and the junction held 2 bases outside the gene matches. CDR3 size: 12 residues. For the second PCR, which ran for about 7 to 12 cycles, a sample-barcoded 5' primer and a J-beta primer mix were used. Through a template-switch adaptor with 12 random nucleotides, each cDNA molecule received a tag. TCRdb re-called the 5' RACE reads through MiXCR, storing one row per CDR3 protein. The data contain 800,000 or so distinct CDR3 sequences, roughly 25% of them singletons. These data were also filed under a second study, of T cells of mothers and their children.

The TCR comes from a boy aged 5-17 years in good health. The gene calls are TRBV29-1 and TRBJ2-3, with 7 bases aligning to TRBD1. The sequencing input was blood. The CDR3 DNA reads as TGCAGCGTTGACCAGGGGGTAGATACGCAGTATTTT. This translates into CSVDQGVDTQYF.